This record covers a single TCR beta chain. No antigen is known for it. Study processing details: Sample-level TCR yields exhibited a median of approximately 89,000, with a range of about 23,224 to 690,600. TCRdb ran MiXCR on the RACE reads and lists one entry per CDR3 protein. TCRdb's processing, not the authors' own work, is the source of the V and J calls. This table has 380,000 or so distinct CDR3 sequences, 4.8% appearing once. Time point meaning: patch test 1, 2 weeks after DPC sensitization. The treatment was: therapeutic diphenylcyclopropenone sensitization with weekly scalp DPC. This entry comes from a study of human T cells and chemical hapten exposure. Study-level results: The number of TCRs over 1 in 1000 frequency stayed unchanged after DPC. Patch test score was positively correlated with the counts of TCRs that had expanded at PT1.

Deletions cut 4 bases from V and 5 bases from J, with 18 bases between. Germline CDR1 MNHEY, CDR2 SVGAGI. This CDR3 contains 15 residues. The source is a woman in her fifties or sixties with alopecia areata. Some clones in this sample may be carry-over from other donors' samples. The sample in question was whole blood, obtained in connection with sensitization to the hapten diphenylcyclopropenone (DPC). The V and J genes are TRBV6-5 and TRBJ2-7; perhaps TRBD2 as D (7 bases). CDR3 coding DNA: TGTGCCAGCAGTTCCTGGGAGGGGGGCAAAAACGAGCAGTACTTC. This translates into CASSSWEGGKNEQYF.